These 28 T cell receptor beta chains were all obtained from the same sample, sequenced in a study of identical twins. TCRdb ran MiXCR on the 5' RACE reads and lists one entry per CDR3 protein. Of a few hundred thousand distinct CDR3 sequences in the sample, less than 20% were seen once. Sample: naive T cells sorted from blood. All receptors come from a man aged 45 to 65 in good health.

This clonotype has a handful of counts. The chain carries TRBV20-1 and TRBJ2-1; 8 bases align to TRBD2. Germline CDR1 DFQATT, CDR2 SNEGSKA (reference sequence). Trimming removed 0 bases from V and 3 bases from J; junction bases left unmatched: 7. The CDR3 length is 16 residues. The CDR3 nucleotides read TGCAGTGCTAGAGATCGCGAGCGGGGGATCTACAATGAGCAGTTCTTC. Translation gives CSARDRERGIYNEQFF.

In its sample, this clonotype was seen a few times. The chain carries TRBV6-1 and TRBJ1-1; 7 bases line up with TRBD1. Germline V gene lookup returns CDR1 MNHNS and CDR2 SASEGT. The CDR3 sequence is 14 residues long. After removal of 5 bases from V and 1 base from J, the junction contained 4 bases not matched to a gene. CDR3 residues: CASSTGTENTEAFF. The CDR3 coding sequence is TGTGCCAGCAGTACCGGGACAGAGAACACTGAAGCTTTCTTT.

CDR3 region: CATSRAGRGSYNSPLHF. The CDR3 nucleotides are TGTGCCACCAGCAGAGCTGGACGGGGCTCCTATAATTCACCCCTCCACTTT. This chain links TRBV15 with TRBJ1-6; D gene uncertain. V was shortened by 1 base and J by 0 bases, with 10 bases between the two germline ends. CDR3 length: 17 residues. Germline lookup yields CDR1 LNHNV and CDR2 YYDKDF (reference sequence).

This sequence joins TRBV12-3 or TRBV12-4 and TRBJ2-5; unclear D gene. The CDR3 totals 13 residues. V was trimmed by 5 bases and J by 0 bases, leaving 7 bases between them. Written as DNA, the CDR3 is TGTGCCAGCAGTACACTACACCAAGAGACCCAGTACTTC. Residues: CASSTLHQETQYF.

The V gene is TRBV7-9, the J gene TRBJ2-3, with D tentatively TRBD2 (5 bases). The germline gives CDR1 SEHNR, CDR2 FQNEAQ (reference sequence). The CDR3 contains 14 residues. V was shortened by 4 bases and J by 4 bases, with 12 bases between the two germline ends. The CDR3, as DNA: TGTGCCAGCAGCTACAGTAGCGACGCAGATACGCAGTATTTT. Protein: CASSYSSDADTQYF.

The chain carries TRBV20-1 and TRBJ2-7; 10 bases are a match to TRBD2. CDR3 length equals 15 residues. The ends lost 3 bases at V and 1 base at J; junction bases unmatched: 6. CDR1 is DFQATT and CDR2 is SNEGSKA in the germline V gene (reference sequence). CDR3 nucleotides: TGCAGTGCTAGTAATCTAGCGGGAGCGTCCTACGAGCAGTACTTC. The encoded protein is CSASNLAGASYEQYF.

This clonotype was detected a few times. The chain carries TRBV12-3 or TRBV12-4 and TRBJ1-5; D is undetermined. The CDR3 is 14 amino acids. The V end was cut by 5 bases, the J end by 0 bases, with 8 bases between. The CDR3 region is CASSDDGSNQPQHF. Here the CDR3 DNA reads TGTGCCAGCAGTGACGACGGTAGCAATCAGCCCCAGCATTTT.

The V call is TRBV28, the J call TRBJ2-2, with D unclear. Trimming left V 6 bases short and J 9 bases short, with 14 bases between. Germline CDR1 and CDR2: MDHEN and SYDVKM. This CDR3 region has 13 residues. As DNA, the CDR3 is TGTGCCAGCAGATCCCACCCTCTTCGGGAGCTGTTTTTT. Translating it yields CASRSHPLRELFF.

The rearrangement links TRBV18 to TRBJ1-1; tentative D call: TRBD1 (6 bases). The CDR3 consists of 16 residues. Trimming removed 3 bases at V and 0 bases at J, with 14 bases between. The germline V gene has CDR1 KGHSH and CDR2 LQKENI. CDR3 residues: CASSPYRVNMNTEAFF. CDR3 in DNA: TGTGCCAGCTCACCGTACAGGGTAAATATGAACACTGAAGCTTTCTTT.

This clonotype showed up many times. In nucleotides, the CDR3 is TGTGCCAGCAGCTTCAAAGTGGGGGGCGAGCAGTACTTC. Amino acids: CASSFKVGGEQYF. This chain connects TRBV7-2 to TRBJ2-7, with D perhaps TRBD2 (6 bases). Germline-derived CDR1 and CDR2 are SGHTA and FQGNSA. V was trimmed by 3 bases and J by 6 bases, leaving 12 bases between them. The CDR3 totals 13 residues.

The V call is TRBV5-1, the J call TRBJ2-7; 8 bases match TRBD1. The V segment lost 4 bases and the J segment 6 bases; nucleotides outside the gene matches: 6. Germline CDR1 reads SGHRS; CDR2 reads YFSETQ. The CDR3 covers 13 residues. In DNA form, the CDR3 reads TGCGCCAGCAGCGCGGGGACAGGTTCCGAGCAGTACTTC. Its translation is CASSAGTGSEQYF. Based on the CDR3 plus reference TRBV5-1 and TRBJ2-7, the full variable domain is KAGVTQTPRYLIKTRGQQVTLSCSPISGHRSVSWYQQTPGQGLQFLFEYFSETQRNKGNFPGRFSGRQFSNSRSEMNVSTLELGDSALYLCASSAGTGSEQYFGPGTRLTVT.

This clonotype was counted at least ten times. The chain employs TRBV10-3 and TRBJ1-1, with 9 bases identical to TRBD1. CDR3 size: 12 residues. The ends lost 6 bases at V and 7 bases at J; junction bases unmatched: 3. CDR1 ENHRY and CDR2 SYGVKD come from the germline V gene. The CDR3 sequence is CAIRTDRGEAFF. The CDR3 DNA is TGTGCCATCAGGACGGACAGGGGTGAAGCTTTCTTT.

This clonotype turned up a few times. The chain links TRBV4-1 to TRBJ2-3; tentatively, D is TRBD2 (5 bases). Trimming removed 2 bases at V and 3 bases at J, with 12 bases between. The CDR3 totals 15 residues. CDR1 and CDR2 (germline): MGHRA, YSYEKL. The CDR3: CASSQSSWETDTQYF. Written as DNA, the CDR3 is TGCGCCAGCAGCCAAAGCTCCTGGGAGACAGATACGCAGTATTTT.

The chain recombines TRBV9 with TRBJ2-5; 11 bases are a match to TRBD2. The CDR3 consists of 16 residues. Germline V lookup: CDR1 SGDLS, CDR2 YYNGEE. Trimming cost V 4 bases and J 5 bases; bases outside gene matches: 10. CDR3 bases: TGTGCCAGCAGCTTTAGCGGGGGGGCCCTTGTTGAGACCCAGTACTTC. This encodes CASSFSGGALVETQYF.

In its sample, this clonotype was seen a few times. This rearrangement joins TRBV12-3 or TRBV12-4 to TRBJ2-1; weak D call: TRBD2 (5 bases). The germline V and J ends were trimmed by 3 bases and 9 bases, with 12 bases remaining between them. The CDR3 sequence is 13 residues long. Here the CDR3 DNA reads TGTGCCAGCAGTTTTAGAGTCAGCGGTGAGCAGTTCTTC. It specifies CASSFRVSGEQFF.

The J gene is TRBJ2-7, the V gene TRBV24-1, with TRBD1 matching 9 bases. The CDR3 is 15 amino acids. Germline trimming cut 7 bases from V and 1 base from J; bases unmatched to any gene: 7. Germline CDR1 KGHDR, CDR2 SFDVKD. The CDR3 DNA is TGTGCCACCAGCCCCGGGGACAGGGCTTCCTACGAGCAGTACTTC. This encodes CATSPGDRASYEQYF.

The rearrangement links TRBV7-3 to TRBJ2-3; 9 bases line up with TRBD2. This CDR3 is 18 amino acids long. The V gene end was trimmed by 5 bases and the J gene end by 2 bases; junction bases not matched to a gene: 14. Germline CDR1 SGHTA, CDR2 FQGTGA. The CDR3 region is CASSPPPASGVITDTQYF. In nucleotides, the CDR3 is TGTGCCAGCAGCCCCCCTCCAGCTAGCGGGGTAATCACAGATACGCAGTATTTT.

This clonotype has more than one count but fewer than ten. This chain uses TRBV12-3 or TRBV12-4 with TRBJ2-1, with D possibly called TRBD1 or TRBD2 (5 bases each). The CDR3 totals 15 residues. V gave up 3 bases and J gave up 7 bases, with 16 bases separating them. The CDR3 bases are TGTGCCAGCAGTTTTGACAGACTCTCGGGGAATGAGCAGTTCTTC. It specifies CASSFDRLSGNEQFF.

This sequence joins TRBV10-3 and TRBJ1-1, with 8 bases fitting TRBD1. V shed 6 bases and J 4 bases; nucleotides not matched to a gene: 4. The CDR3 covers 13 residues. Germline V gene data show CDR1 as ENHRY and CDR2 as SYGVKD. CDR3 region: CAIRDRDGTEAFF. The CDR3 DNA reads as TGTGCCATCAGGGACAGGGACGGCACTGAAGCTTTCTTT.

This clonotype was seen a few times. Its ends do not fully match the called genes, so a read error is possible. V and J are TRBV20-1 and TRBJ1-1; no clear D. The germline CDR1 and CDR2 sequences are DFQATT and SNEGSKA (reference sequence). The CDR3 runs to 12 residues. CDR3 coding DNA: TGCAGTGCTAGAGATAAAAACAGTGAAGCTTTCTTT. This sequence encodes CSARDKNSEAFF.

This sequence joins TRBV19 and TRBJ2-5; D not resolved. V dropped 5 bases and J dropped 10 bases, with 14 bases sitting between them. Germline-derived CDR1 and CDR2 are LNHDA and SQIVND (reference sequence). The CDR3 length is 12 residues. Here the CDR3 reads CASSPTNSFQYF. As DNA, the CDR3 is TGTGCCAGTAGTCCCACGAATAGCTTCCAGTACTTC. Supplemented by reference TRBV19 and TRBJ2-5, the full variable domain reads DGGITQSPKYLFRKEGQNVTLSCEQNLNHDAMYWYRQDPGQGLRLIYYSQIVNDFQKGDIAEGYSVSREKKESFPLTVTSAQKNPTAFYLCASSPTNSFQYFGPGTRLLVL.

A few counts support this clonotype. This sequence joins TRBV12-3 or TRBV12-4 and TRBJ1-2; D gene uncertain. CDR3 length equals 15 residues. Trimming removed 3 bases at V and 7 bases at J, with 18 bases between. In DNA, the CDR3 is TGTGCCAGCAGTTTCTTTTCTTTCACAGAGCGTGGCTACACCTTC. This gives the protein CASSFFSFTERGYTF.

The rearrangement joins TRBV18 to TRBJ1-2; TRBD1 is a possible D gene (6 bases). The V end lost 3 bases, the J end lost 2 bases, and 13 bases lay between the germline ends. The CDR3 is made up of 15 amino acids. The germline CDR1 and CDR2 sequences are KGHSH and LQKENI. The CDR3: CASSPWTDRNYGYTF. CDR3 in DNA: TGTGCCAGCTCACCCTGGACAGATCGGAACTATGGCTACACCTTC. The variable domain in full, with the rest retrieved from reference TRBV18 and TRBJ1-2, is NAGVMQNPRHLVRRRGQEARLRCSPMKGHSHVYWYRQLPEEGLKFMVYLQKENIIDESGMPKERFSAEFPKEGPSILRIQQVVRGDSAAYFCASSPWTDRNYGYTFGSGTRLTVV.

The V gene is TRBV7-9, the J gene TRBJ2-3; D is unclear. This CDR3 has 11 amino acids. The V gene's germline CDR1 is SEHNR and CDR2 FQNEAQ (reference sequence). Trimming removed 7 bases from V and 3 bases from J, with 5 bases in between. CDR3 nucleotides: TGTGCCAGCATCCAAACAGATACGCAGTATTTT. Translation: CASIQTDTQYF.

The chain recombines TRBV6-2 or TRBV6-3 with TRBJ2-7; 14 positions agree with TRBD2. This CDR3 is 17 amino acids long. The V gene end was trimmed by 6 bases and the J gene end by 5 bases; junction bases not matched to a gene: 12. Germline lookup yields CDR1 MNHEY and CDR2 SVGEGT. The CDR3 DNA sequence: TGTGCCAGCAGCCAAGGGACTAGCGGGAGCATTGTCAACGAGCAGTACTTC. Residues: CASSQGTSGSIVNEQYF.

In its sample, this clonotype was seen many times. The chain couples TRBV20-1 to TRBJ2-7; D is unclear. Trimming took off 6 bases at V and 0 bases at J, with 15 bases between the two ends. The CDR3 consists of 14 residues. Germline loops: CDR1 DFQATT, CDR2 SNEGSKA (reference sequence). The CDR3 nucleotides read TGCAGTGCCTCCGGACGCGGCGACTCCTACGAGCAGTACTTC. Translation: CSASGRGDSYEQYF.

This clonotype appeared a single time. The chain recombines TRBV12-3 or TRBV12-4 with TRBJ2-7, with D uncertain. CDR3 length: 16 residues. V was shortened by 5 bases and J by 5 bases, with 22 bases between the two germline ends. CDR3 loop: CASSPRTLSIPHEQYF. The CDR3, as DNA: TGTGCCAGCAGTCCCCGAACCCTATCCATCCCCCACGAGCAGTACTTC.

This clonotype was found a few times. Here the CDR3 DNA reads TGCAGTGCTAGAGACATATACTACGAGCAGTACTTC. It encodes CSARDIYYEQYF. The chain uses TRBV20-1 and TRBJ2-7; D gene uncertain. The V and J ends lost 0 bases and 3 bases respectively, with 6 bases between them. This CDR3 comprises 12 residues. Germline CDR1 and CDR2: DFQATT and SNEGSKA (reference sequence).